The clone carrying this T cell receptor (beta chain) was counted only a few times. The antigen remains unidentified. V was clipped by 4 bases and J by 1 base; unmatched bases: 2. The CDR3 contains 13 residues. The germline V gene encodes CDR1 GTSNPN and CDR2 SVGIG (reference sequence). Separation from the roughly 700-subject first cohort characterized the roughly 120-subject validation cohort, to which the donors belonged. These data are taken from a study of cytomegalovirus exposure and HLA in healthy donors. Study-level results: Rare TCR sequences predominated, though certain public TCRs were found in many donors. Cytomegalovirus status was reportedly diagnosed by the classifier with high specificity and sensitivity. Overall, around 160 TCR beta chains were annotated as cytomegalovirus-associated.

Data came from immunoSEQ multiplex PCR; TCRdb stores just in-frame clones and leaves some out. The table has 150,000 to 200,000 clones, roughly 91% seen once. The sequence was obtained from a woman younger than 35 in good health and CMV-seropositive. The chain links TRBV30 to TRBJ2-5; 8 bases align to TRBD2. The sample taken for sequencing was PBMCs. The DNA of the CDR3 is TGTGCCTGGACCCTAGCGGGCCAAGAGACCCAGTACTTC. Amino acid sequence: CAWTLAGQETQYF.